Here is one T cell receptor (beta chain) with its context. Its matching antigen is unknown. The data were taken from a study of CD8+ T cells in alopecia areata. Whole-study findings and limits: TCR sharing across patients was less clear than in mice, possibly HLA-related. Scalp sample data also include resident alphabeta T cells from normal skin. Across lesional scalp, and particularly alopecia totalis/universalis, clonality surpassed that of normal scalp.

This CDR3 contains 15 residues. Germline CDR1 is PRHDT and CDR2 is FYEKMQ (reference sequence). The V gene lost 4 bases and the J gene lost 5 bases, with 16 bases spanning the gap. Investigators isolated RNA and reverse transcribed it into cDNA to act as the sequencing template. TCRdb's table, derived via immunoSEQ multiplex PCR, lists solely in-frame clones and lacks some. The sample holds around 210,000 clones; around three fifths are singletons and the top ten take 4.9%. A FACSAria was used to sort CD4+ and CD8+ T cells. These cells came from PBMCs. The source of this sequence is a human donor in good health. The chain uses TRBV13 and TRBJ2-3; weak D call: TRBD2 (6 bases). The sequencing sample was made of CD8+ T cells sorted from blood. Written as DNA, the CDR3 is TGTGCCAGCAGCTCGAGGGGACTCCAGGGAGATACGCAGTATTTT. This gives the protein CASSSRGLQGDTQYF.